The 17 T cell receptor beta chains presented below share a single source sample, sequenced in a study of cytomegalovirus exposure and HLA in healthy donors. Primers: 60 Vbeta forward and 13 Jbeta reverse. Method: immunoSEQ multiplex PCR; TCRdb's copy keeps in-frame clones and lacks some. The profile shows hundreds of thousands of clones, over 80% of them singletons. The source material was PBMCs. Receptor source: a boy aged 2-15 years in good health and CMV-seronegative.

The rearrangement uses TRBV30 and TRBJ2-7; TRBD1 is a possible D gene (6 bases). This CDR3 is 13 amino acids long. Per the germline V gene, CDR1 is GTSNPN and CDR2 is SVGIG (reference sequence). Deletions cut 2 bases from V and 2 bases from J, with 10 bases between. The CDR3 DNA reads TGTGCCTGGAGTCCACAGGGCCCCTACGAGCAGTACTTC. This translates into CAWSPQGPYEQYF.

CDR3 coding DNA: TGTGCCAGCTCACCGGGGCTGGAACTTAACTATGGCTACACCTTC. Amino acids: CASSPGLELNYGYTF. The V and J genes are TRBV18 and TRBJ1-2, with D maybe TRBD1 (5 bases). V was pared by 3 bases and J by 1 base, with 12 bases between. The CDR3 totals 15 residues. The V gene's germline CDR1 is KGHSH and CDR2 LQKENI.

V usage is TRBV4-1 and J usage is TRBJ2-3; tentative D call: TRBD1 (5 bases). The CDR3 contains 16 residues. Trimming stripped 1 base from V and 2 bases from J, with 13 bases between. Looked up from germline, CDR1 is MGHRA and CDR2 is YSYEKL. Here the CDR3 reads CASSQARAVTTDTQYF. CDR3 DNA sequence: TGCGCCAGCAGCCAAGCCAGGGCGGTGACCACAGATACGCAGTATTTT.

V and J are TRBV7-2 and TRBJ1-5, with a tentative D call TRBD1 (5 bases). Trimming pared 2 bases from V and 4 bases from J, leaving 12 bases between. The CDR3 length is 15 residues. CDR1 is SGHTA, CDR2 FQGNSA, per germline. CDR3 in amino acids: CASSLIPTGNQPQHF. The CDR3 DNA is TGTGCCAGCAGCTTAATCCCCACAGGTAATCAGCCCCAGCATTTT.

CDR3 loop: CASSLWAGNKDTQYF. The DNA of the CDR3 is TGTGCCAGCAGCCTATGGGCGGGGAATAAAGATACGCAGTATTTT. V and J are TRBV7-3 and TRBJ2-3; maybe TRBD2 (6 bases). V dropped 5 bases and J dropped 5 bases, with 17 bases sitting between them. From germline, CDR1 is SGHTA and CDR2 FQGTGA. The CDR3 consists of 15 residues.

The V gene is TRBV14, the J gene TRBJ2-7; D is undetermined. The CDR3 is 13 residues long. Trimming took 1 base from V and 6 from J, leaving 10 bases between them. The germline V gene encodes CDR1 SGHDN and CDR2 FVKESK. In nucleotides, the CDR3 is TGTGCCAGCAGCCAAGTATTCTCGGGCGAGCAGTACTTC. It yields the protein CASSQVFSGEQYF.

This chain joins TRBV11-2 and TRBJ2-1, with 13 bases that match TRBD2. The CDR3 has 14 amino acids. V trimming: 7 bases; J trimming: 8 bases; junction bases outside the gene matches: 5. CDR1 is SGHAT, CDR2 FQNNGV, per germline. In DNA, the CDR3 is TGTGCCAGCACGGGACTAGCGGGAACGGATGAGCAGTTCTTC. Translating it yields CASTGLAGTDEQFF.

The chain has TRBV9 and TRBJ2-7; D gene ambiguous. The V and J ends lost 0 bases and 6 bases respectively, with 10 bases between them. Germline V gives CDR1 SGDLS, CDR2 YYNGEE. The CDR3 covers 13 residues. CDR3 sequence: CASSVVEVSEQYF. DNA for the CDR3: TGTGCCAGCAGCGTAGTTGAGGTATCCGAGCAGTACTTC.

In its sample, this clone was seen once. The chain uses TRBV28 and TRBJ2-3; a possible D gene is TRBD1 (5 bases). The CDR3 spans 14 residues. V dropped 3 bases and J dropped 2 bases, with 9 bases sitting between them. Germline V gene sequence: CDR1 MDHEN, CDR2 SYDVKM. CDR3 DNA: TGTGCCAGCAGTTTGGGGCTAGTCACAGATACGCAGTATTTT. Its translation: CASSLGLVTDTQYF.

In its sample, this clone was seen once. The sample carries other DNA sequences with the same CDR3. J is TRBJ2-7 and V is TRBV7-3, with TRBD1 identical over 9 bases. The length of the CDR3 is 15 residues. The germline CDR1 and CDR2 sequences are SGHTA and FQGTGA. V shed 8 bases, J shed 3 bases, and the junction held 11 bases outside the gene matches. CDR3: CASPPRDRDYYEQYF. For the CDR3, the DNA is TGTGCCAGCCCCCCGAGGGACAGGGACTACTACGAGCAGTACTTC.

The chain joins TRBV30 to TRBJ1-2; D remains unclear. CDR1 GTSNPN and CDR2 SVGIG come from the germline V gene (reference sequence). CDR3 length equals 13 residues. The ends were cut back, 4 bases at V and 3 bases at J, with 12 bases in the middle. The CDR3 coding sequence is TGTGCCTGGACGGGGTTGGGAGACTATGGCTACACCTTC. Translation: CAWTGLGDYGYTF.

The V gene is TRBV9, the J gene TRBJ1-1; D uncertain. Germline CDR1 reads SGDLS; CDR2 reads YYNGEE. CDR3 size: 13 residues. The germline V and J ends were trimmed by 3 bases and 2 bases, with 8 bases remaining between them. This chain's CDR3 is CASSARTNTEAFF. CDR3 bases: TGTGCCAGCAGCGCACGCACAAACACTGAAGCTTTCTTT.

V is TRBV27 and J is TRBJ1-2; a possible D gene is TRBD1 (6 bases). V lost 5 bases and J 8 bases, leaving 18 bases between the germline ends. The CDR3 has 14 amino acids. Germline V lookup: CDR1 MNHEY, CDR2 SMNVEV (reference sequence). The CDR3 here is CASSPGHRMGGYTF. The DNA of the CDR3 is TGTGCCAGCAGTCCGGGACACCGAATGGGGGGCTACACCTTC.

CDR3 protein: CASSPRQGQETQYF. CDR3 bases: TGTGCCAGCAGCCCCCGACAGGGTCAAGAGACCCAGTACTTC. The chain links TRBV7-9 to TRBJ2-5; 7 bases match TRBD1. This CDR3 is built from 14 residues. In germline, CDR1 is SEHNR, CDR2 FQNEAQ (reference sequence). Losses at the gene ends were 5 bases for V and 2 bases for J; bases not matched to a gene: 5.

The gene calls are TRBV19 and TRBJ1-1; TRBD1 is a possible D gene (5 bases). Germline V gives CDR1 LNHDA, CDR2 SQIVND (reference sequence). CDR3 size: 14 residues. Trimming stripped 3 bases from V and 5 bases from J, with 13 bases between. CDR3 in amino acids: CASSIGQGITEAFF. CDR3 nucleotides: TGTGCCAGTAGTATTGGACAAGGCATAACTGAAGCTTTCTTT. Based on the CDR3 plus reference TRBV19 and TRBJ1-1, the full variable domain is DGGITQSPKYLFRKEGQNVTLSCEQNLNHDAMYWYRQDPGQGLRLIYYSQIVNDFQKGDIAEGYSVSREKKESFPLTVTSAQKNPTAFYLCASSIGQGITEAFFGQGTRLTVV.

The chain combines TRBV28 with TRBJ2-3; 8 positions match TRBD2. CDR3 size: 16 residues. The V gene end was trimmed by 5 bases and the J gene end by 3 bases; junction bases not matched to a gene: 10. Germline V gene data show CDR1 as MDHEN and CDR2 as SYDVKM. Here the CDR3 DNA reads TGTGCCAGCAGTGGGGGAACTAGCGGTGAGACAGATACGCAGTATTTT. It translates to CASSGGTSGETDTQYF.

This sequence joins TRBV13 and TRBJ1-3; D is unresolved. The V end lost 3 bases, the J end lost 0 bases, and 3 bases lay between the germline ends. Germline CDR1 reads PRHDT; CDR2 reads FYEKMQ (reference sequence). The CDR3 covers 13 residues. The CDR3: CASSFSSGNTIYF. In DNA form, the CDR3 reads TGTGCCAGCAGCTTCTCCTCTGGAAACACCATATATTTT.